In this sample, the clone carrying this T cell receptor beta chain turned up once. With random hexamers, reverse transcription was performed on roughly 0.45 to 1 ug of RNA. TCRdb processed the immunoSEQ multiplex PCR reads anew with MiXCR; each CDR3 protein has one entry. The sample has tens of thousands of distinct CDR3 sequences; roughly 94% are singletons. The data originate from a study of CD8 T cells in Susac syndrome. From germline, CDR1 is LGHDT and CDR2 YNNKEL (reference sequence). The CDR3 length is 17 residues. Deletions cut 0 bases from V and 8 bases from J, with 20 bases between. This chain joins TRBV3-1 and TRBJ2-1; tentatively, D is TRBD2 (5 bases). The sample was CD8+ T cells from PBMCs. This TCR was sampled from a human donor in good health. The CDR3 DNA reads TGTGCCAGCAGCCAAGACTTGGCGGGCCTTTTGGGCGATGAGCAGTTCTTC. Protein sequence: CASSQDLAGLLGDEQFF.